The rows below give T cell receptor beta chains drawn from one sample of a study of T cells in pancreatic ductal adenocarcinoma. Clones were sequenced by immunoSEQ multiplex PCR, and TCRdb holds only the in-frame ones, with some missing. The sample contains under 30,000 clones, over 85% of which appear only once. The sequenced sample consisted of PBMCs. Source of these receptors: a human donor with pancreatic ductal adenocarcinoma. CDR3s include the opening cysteine and the closing phenylalanine or tryptophan.

j_gene: TRBJ1-4; v_gene: TRBV7-2; CDR3aa: CASSFSGGGRTNEKLFF
j_gene: TRBJ1-2; v_gene: TRBV28; CDR3aa: CASSLFGGNYGYTF
j_gene: TRBJ1-1; v_gene: TRBV7-8; CDR3aa: CASSSLKGTEAFF
j_gene: TRBJ1-1; v_gene: TRBV27; CDR3aa: CASSLLDTEAFF
j_gene: -; v_gene: TRBV4-1; CDR3aa: CASSQDRGPISYEQYF
j_gene: TRBJ2-7; v_gene: TRBV7-2; CDR3aa: CASTAWSASYEQYF
j_gene: TRBJ1-5; v_gene: TRBV2; CDR3aa: CASSETGVGNQPQHF
j_gene: TRBJ1-2; v_gene: TRBV7-2; CDR3aa: CASSVDRHPTGGYTF
j_gene: TRBJ2-6; v_gene: TRBV5-1; CDR3aa: CASSLELNRGRSGANVLTF
j_gene: TRBJ2-1; v_gene: TRBV28; CDR3aa: CASTGPRDFENEQFF
j_gene: TRBJ2-2; v_gene: TRBV5-1; CDR3aa: CASSLAWREARGGELFF
j_gene: TRBJ2-7; v_gene: TRBV10-3; CDR3aa: CAISGTALTSYEQYF
j_gene: TRBJ2-1; v_gene: TRBV10-3; CDR3aa: CAISETLSSYNEQFF
j_gene: TRBJ2-2; v_gene: TRBV14; CDR3aa: CASSQTVLGTGELFF
j_gene: -; v_gene: TRBV5-6; CDR3aa: CASSLDPDSYEQYF
j_gene: TRBJ2-2; v_gene: TRBV5-5; CDR3aa: CASSLGAGGRGELFF
j_gene: TRBJ1-2; v_gene: TRBV5-1; CDR3aa: CASSFSGDYGYTF